One and the same sample provided the 5 T cell receptor beta chains below, sequenced in a study of T cell responses to AZD1222 COVID-19 vaccine. Profiling relied on immunoSEQ multiplex PCR, and the TCRdb table lists in-frame clones only, not all of them. Of some 200,000 clones listed, around nine tenths were seen once; the top ten hold roughly 4%. The input for sequencing was peripheral blood, taken 28 days after the second dose of the MenACWY control vaccine. The receptors here all came from an adult who received the MenACWY meningococcal vaccine as a control.

The gene calls are TRBV11-2 and TRBJ1-4; D call uncertain. Germline CDR1 and CDR2: SGHAT and FQNNGV. This CDR3 region has 14 residues. V lost 3 bases to trimming and J lost 3 bases, with 8 bases between them. The CDR3 region is CASSLSQANEKLFF. The CDR3 DNA reads TGTGCCAGCAGCTTGTCGCAGGCTAATGAAAAACTGTTTTTT.

CDR3 protein: CASSGRQGPGGYTF. CDR3 nucleotide sequence: TGTGCCAGCAGCGGGAGACAGGGCCCAGGTGGCTACACCTTC. The chain carries TRBV9 and TRBJ1-2; 7 nucleotides line up with TRBD1. The V gene's germline CDR1 is SGDLS and CDR2 YYNGEE. The CDR3 has 14 residues. With 3 bases clipped from V and 7 bases from J, the junction kept 9 bases outside the gene matches.

The rearrangement uses TRBV24-1 and TRBJ2-6; D might be TRBD1 (5 bases). The V and J ends lost 5 bases and 2 bases respectively, with 15 bases between them. This CDR3 has 17 residues. Germline CDR1 and CDR2: KGHDR and SFDVKD. In DNA, the CDR3 is TGTGCCACCAGTGGCGGTAGGGGCGGAGCTGGGGCCAACGTCCTGACTTTC. Its protein is CATSGGRGGAGANVLTF.

CDR3 DNA: TGTGCCAGCAGTTCGGACAGGGGACGAGTGGGTGAAAAACTGTTTTTT. Amino acids: CASSSDRGRVGEKLFF. The genes are TRBV28 and TRBJ1-4; 9 bases map to TRBD1. J was trimmed by 7 bases and V by 4 bases; bases with no gene match: 10. The CDR3 totals 16 residues. Germline loops: CDR1 MDHEN, CDR2 SYDVKM.

The chain links TRBV19 to TRBJ1-5, with TRBD1 matching 8 bases. Germline V gene lookup returns CDR1 LNHDA and CDR2 SQIVND (reference sequence). The CDR3 length is 16 residues. V gave up 6 bases and J gave up 5 bases; unmatched junction bases: 12. The CDR3 is CASSTILQGEDQPQHF. DNA of the CDR3: TGTGCCAGTAGCACGATCCTACAGGGGGAGGATCAGCCCCAGCATTTT.